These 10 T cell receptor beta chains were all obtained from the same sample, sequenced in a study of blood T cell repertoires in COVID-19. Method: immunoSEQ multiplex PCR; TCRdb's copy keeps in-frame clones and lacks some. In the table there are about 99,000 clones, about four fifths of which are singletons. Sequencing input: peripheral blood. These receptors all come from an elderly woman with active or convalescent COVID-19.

CDR3: CASNQQGGKLFF. CDR3 DNA sequence: TGTGCCAGCAATCAACAGGGCGGAAAACTGTTTTTT. The chain uses TRBV6-5 and TRBJ1-4; weak D call: TRBD1 (6 bases). Germline CDR1 MNHEY, CDR2 SVGAGI. V lost 7 bases and J 10 bases, leaving 13 bases between the germline ends. The CDR3 contains 12 residues.

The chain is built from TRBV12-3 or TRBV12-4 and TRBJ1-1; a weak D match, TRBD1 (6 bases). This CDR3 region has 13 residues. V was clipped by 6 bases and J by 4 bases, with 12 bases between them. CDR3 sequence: CASRRQVTTEAFF. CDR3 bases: TGTGCCAGCAGGCGACAGGTTACCACTGAAGCTTTCTTT.

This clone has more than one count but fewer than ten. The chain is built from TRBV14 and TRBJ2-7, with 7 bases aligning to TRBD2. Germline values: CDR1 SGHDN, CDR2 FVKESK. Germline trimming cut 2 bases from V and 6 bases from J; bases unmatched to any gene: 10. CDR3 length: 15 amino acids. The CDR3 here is CASSQFGGGKGEQYF. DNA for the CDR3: TGTGCCAGCAGCCAATTTGGGGGGGGTAAGGGCGAGCAGTACTTC.

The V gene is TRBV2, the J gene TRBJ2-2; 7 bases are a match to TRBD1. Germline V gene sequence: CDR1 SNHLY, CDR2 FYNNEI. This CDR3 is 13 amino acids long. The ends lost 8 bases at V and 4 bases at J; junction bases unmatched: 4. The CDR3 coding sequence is TGTGCCAGCGGCGACAGGGCCACCGGGGAGCTGTTTTTT. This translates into CASGDRATGELFF.

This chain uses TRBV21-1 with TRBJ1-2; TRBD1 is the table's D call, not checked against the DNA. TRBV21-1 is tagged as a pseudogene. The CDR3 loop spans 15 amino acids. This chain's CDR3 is CASSTLEQSWNGYTF. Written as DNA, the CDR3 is TGTGCCAGCAGCACATTAGAACAGAGCTGGAATGGCTACACCTTC.

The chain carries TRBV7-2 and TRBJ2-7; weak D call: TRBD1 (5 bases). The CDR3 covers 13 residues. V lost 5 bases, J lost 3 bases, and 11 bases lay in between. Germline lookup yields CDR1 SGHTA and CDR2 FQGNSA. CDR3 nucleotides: TGTGCCAGCAGCACCCGACAGTACTACGAGCAGTACTTC. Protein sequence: CASSTRQYYEQYF. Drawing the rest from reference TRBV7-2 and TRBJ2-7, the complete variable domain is GAGVSQSPSNKVTEKGKDVELRCDPISGHTALYWYRQSLGQGLEFLIYFQGNSAPDKSGLPSDRFSAERTGGSVSTLTIQRTQQEDSAVYLCASSTRQYYEQYFGPGTRLTVT.

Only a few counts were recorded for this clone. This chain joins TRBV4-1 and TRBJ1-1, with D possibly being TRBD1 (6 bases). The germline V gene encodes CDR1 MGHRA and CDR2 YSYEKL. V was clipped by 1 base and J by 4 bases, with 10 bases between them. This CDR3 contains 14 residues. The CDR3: CASSQVRGFTEAFF. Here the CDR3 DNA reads TGCGCCAGCAGCCAAGTAAGGGGGTTCACTGAAGCTTTCTTT.

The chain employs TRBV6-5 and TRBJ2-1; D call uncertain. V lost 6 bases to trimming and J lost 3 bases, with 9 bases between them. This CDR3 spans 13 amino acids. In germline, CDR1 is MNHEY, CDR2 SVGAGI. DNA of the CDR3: TGTGCCAGCAGACCGCTAAACTACAATGAGCAGTTCTTC. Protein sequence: CASRPLNYNEQFF.

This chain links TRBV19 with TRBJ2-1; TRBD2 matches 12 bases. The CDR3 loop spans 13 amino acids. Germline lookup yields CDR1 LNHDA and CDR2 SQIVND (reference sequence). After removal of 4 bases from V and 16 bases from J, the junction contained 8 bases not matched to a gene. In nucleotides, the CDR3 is TGTGCCAGTAGTACTCGGACTAGCGGGAACCACTTCTTC. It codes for CASSTRTSGNHFF.

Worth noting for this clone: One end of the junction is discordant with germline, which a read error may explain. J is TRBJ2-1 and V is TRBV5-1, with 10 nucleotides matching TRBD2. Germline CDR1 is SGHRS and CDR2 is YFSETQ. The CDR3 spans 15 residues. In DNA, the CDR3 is TGTGCCAGCAGCCCCCAAGCGGGAGGGGGCAATGAGCAGTTCTTC. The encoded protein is CASSPQAGGGNEQFF.